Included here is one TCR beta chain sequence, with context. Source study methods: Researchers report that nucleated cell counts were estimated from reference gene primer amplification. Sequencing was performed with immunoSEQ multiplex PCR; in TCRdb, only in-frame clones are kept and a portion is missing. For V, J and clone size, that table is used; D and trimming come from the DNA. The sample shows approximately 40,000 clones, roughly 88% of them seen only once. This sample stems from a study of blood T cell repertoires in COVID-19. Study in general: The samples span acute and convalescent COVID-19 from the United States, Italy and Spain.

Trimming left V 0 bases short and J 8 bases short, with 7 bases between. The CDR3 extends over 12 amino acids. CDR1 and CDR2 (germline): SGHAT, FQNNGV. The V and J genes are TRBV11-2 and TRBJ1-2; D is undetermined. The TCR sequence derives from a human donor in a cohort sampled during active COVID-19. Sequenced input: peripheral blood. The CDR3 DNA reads TGTGCCAGCAGCTTAGAGGGAGGAGGCTACACCTTC. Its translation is CASSLEGGGYTF.